This T cell receptor beta chain was captured by sequencing in a study of blood T cell repertoires in COVID-19. Study summary: Acute and convalescent COVID-19 samples came from the United States, Italy and Spain. In each case, the material was cDNA or gDNA derived from T cells, B-cell-depleted T cells, or PBMCs.

Germline V CDR1 and CDR2: KGHSH, LQKENI. V was cut by 3 bases and J by 5 bases, with 13 bases left in between. CDR3 length: 15 amino acids. As handled by the study authors: Counts of nucleated cells, estimated from reference gene primer amplification, were obtained. Method: immunoSEQ multiplex PCR; TCRdb's copy keeps in-frame clones and lacks some. The DNA gave D and trimming, while V, J and clone size come from that table. The data contain about 170,000 clones, roughly nine tenths of them singletons. Specimen: peripheral blood. This sequence joins TRBV18 and TRBJ1-4; D gene uncertain. The TCR was taken from a man between 70 and 80 years old with acute or convalescent COVID-19. CDR3 sequence (DNA): TGTGCCAGCTCACCCTCCGCAACATTCAATGAAAAACTGTTTTTT. Encoded protein: CASSPSATFNEKLFF.